One sample yielded the 18 T cell receptor beta chains listed below, sequenced in a study of T cells in Graves' hyperthyroidism and ophthalmopathy. What was amplified from RNA transcripts were TCR beta CDR3 regions. RT-PCR in the first round (using the HTBI primer set) targeted the TCR CDR3. TCRdb re-analysed the multiplex PCR reads in MiXCR, keeping a single row per CDR3 protein. This sample has almost 600,000 distinct CDR3 sequences, with roughly 46% found just once. The sequenced material came from peripheral blood or thyroid tissue (not recorded which). The receptor source for this set is a woman younger than 30 with Graves' hyperthyroidism.

This clonotype has a count of ten or more. CDR3 in amino acids: CASSLRTTVDQPQHF. The CDR3 DNA follows: TGTGCCAGCAGTTTAAGAACAACCGTGGATCAGCCCCAGCATTTT. J is TRBJ1-5 and V is TRBV12-3 or TRBV12-4, with D uncertain. This CDR3 comprises 15 residues. The V end lost 2 bases, the J end lost 5 bases, and 13 bases lay between the germline ends.

This clonotype was seen at least ten times. This rearrangement joins TRBV7-2 to TRBJ2-2, with 11 bases aligning to TRBD2. CDR3 size: 19 residues. Germline V gene lookup returns CDR1 SGHTA and CDR2 FQGNSA. J was trimmed by 0 bases and V by 0 bases; bases with no gene match: 6. The CDR3 DNA follows: TGTGCCAGCAGCTTAGCCGAACTAGCGGGAGTTACGAACACCGGGGAGCTGTTTTTT. Translated: CASSLAELAGVTNTGELFF. Full variable domain (outside the CDR3, taken from reference TRBV7-2 and TRBJ2-2): GAGVSQSPSNKVTEKGKDVELRCDPISGHTALYWYRQSLGQGLEFLIYFQGNSAPDKSGLPSDRFSAERTGGSVSTLTIQRTQQEDSAVYLCASSLAELAGVTNTGELFFGEGSRLTVL.

This clonotype was seen many times. This chain uses TRBV7-6 with TRBJ2-5, with D tentatively TRBD1 or TRBD2 (5 bases each). Per germline, CDR1 SGHVS and CDR2 FNYEAQ. This CDR3 spans 14 amino acids. V gave up 5 bases and J gave up 5 bases, with 15 bases separating them. The CDR3 protein is CASSILGGRETQYF. CDR3 DNA: TGTGCCAGCAGCATCCTTGGGGGTAGGGAGACCCAGTACTTC.

This chain joins TRBV29-1 and TRBJ2-7, with D possibly TRBD2 on 6 matching bases. Germline V gives CDR1 SQVTM, CDR2 ANQGSEA. V lost 5 bases to trimming and J lost 4 bases, with 21 bases between them. This CDR3 has 15 amino acids. CDR3 protein: CSVSGGGTWYYEQYF. The CDR3 DNA reads TGCAGCGTTAGTGGTGGCGGGACTTGGTATTACGAGCAGTACTTC.

The V call is TRBV12-3 or TRBV12-4, the J call TRBJ2-5; 7 bases are shared with TRBD1. The CDR3 runs to 15 residues. The V and J ends lost 6 bases and 3 bases, in that order; junction bases with no gene match: 10. The CDR3 sequence: CASRLGQNTEETQYF. The CDR3 DNA sequence: TGTGCCAGCAGATTGGGACAGAACACTGAAGAGACCCAGTACTTC.

This clonotype occurred many times. This chain connects TRBV20-1 to TRBJ2-7, with TRBD2 matching 16 bases. Germline trimming cut 3 bases from V and 5 bases from J; bases unmatched to any gene: 7. Germline loops: CDR1 DFQATT, CDR2 SNEGSKA (reference sequence). The CDR3 spans 16 residues. CDR3 protein: CSARPSGTSGRDEQYF. DNA for the CDR3: TGCAGTGCTAGGCCCTCCGGGACTAGCGGGAGGGACGAGCAGTACTTC.

Turning to this clonotype: A much larger clone sits a single nucleotide away, making a read error possible. J is TRBJ1-2 and V is TRBV2; no reliable D call. Trimming stripped 6 bases from V and 0 bases from J, with 23 bases between. CDR1 is SNHLY, CDR2 FYNNEI, per germline. The CDR3 covers 18 residues. The CDR3 region is CASRIREIISKANYGYTF. The CDR3 DNA follows: TGTGCCAGCAGAATAAGAGAGATAATCTCTAAGGCTAACTATGGCTACACCTTC.

The J gene is TRBJ2-7, the V gene TRBV29-1, with D perhaps given as TRBD1 or TRBD2 (5 bases each). Germline V CDR1 and CDR2: SQVTM, ANQGSEA. The germline V and J ends were trimmed by 3 bases and 7 bases, with 19 bases remaining between them. The CDR3 extends over 14 amino acids. This chain's CDR3 is CSVEATRDDGEQYF. The CDR3 DNA follows: TGCAGCGTTGAGGCGACAAGGGACGACGGGGAGCAGTACTTC.

V usage is TRBV19 and J usage is TRBJ1-5; 7 bases are a match to TRBD1. V was clipped by 4 bases and J by 3 bases; unmatched bases: 6. Germline V gene sequence: CDR1 LNHDA, CDR2 SQIVND (reference sequence). This CDR3 has 15 residues. Written as DNA, the CDR3 is TGTGCCAGTAGTACACAGGGACAGTACAATCAGCCCCAGCATTTT. Residues: CASSTQGQYNQPQHF. The variable domain in full, with the rest retrieved from reference TRBV19 and TRBJ1-5, is DGGITQSPKYLFRKEGQNVTLSCEQNLNHDAMYWYRQDPGQGLRLIYYSQIVNDFQKGDIAEGYSVSREKKESFPLTVTSAQKNPTAFYLCASSTQGQYNQPQHFGDGTRLSIL.

The gene calls are TRBV20-1 and TRBJ1-1; D may be TRBD1 (5 bases). This CDR3 contains 13 residues. Germline V gene data show CDR1 as DFQATT and CDR2 as SNEGSKA (reference sequence). V lost 6 bases and J 2 bases, leaving 13 bases between the germline ends. The CDR3 protein is CSAPGRQNTEAFF. As DNA, the CDR3 is TGCAGTGCACCGGGACGGCAAAACACTGAAGCTTTCTTT.

This sequence joins TRBV29-1 and TRBJ1-1; 8 positions match TRBD1. This CDR3 has 10 residues. Germline V gene sequence: CDR1 SQVTM, CDR2 ANQGSEA. The junction had 7 bases not matched to a gene; V was cut back by 7 bases and J by 12 bases. CDR3 sequence: CSAGTGLTFF. The CDR3 DNA reads TGCAGCGCCGGGACAGGCTTGACTTTCTTT.

This clonotype was seen at least ten times. The chain combines TRBV4-3 with TRBJ2-7; D might be TRBD1 or TRBD2, each matching 6 bases. This CDR3 has 17 amino acids. Germline CDR1 and CDR2: LGHNA and YSLEER. The V end lost 0 bases, the J end lost 3 bases, and 18 bases lay between the germline ends. In nucleotides, the CDR3 is TGCGCCAGCAGCCAAGATTGGGGGGCTAGCGCCTTCTACGAGCAGTACTTC. Amino acids: CASSQDWGASAFYEQYF.

The sample holds many counts of this clonotype. This sequence joins TRBV5-5 and TRBJ2-7; 7 positions agree with TRBD2. The germline V gene has CDR1 SGHKS and CDR2 YYEKEE (reference sequence). This CDR3 has 17 amino acids. With 0 bases clipped from V and 0 bases from J, the junction kept 9 bases outside the gene matches. In DNA form, the CDR3 reads TGTGCCAGCAGCTTGGCTCCGCCTAGCGGTAACTCCTACGAGCAGTACTTC. Encoded protein: CASSLAPPSGNSYEQYF.

In the case of this clonotype: This could be a read error, since a much larger clone is one nucleotide away. The chain has TRBV12-3 or TRBV12-4 and TRBJ2-7; D is unresolved. V was shortened by 8 bases and J by 6 bases, with 11 bases between the two germline ends. There are 11 residues in the CDR3. For the CDR3, the DNA is TGTGCCAGCGGCCCTTTTTGCGAGCAGTACTTC. Its protein product is CASGPFCEQYF.

As regards this clonotype: The conserved phenylalanine or tryptophan normally closing the CDR3 is absent here, so this likely arose from a read error. The DNA is omitted, as the CDR3 cannot be located on it reliably, and the CDR3 follows TCRdb's listing. This chain joins TRBV10-3 and TRBJ1-4; TRBD1 was called by the table and not checked on the DNA. With termini counted, the CDR3 has 10 amino acids. CDR1 and CDR2 (germline): ENHRY, SYGVKD. This CDR3 reads CAISEQDGNY.

This clonotype was found many times. The chain links TRBV7-2 to TRBJ2-2; D is undetermined. This CDR3 has 14 residues. The germline CDR1 and CDR2 sequences are SGHTA and FQGNSA. Trimming took off 8 bases at V and 2 bases at J, with 12 bases between the two ends. The CDR3 loop reads CASASLSNTGELFF. Here the CDR3 DNA reads TGTGCCAGCGCATCTTTGAGTAACACCGGGGAGCTGTTTTTT.

This clonotype was seen repeatedly, ten times or more. CDR3 bases: TGTGCCAGCAGCCAAGATCGGAACTACGAGCAGTACTTC. Protein product: CASSQDRNYEQYF. This rearrangement joins TRBV4-2 to TRBJ2-7; D gene unclear. The germline V and J ends were trimmed by 0 bases and 3 bases, with 6 bases remaining between them. This CDR3 has 13 amino acids. Germline V CDR1 and CDR2: LGHNA, YNFKEQ.

At least ten counts were recorded for this clonotype. The chain is built from TRBV7-2 and TRBJ2-7; D is perhaps TRBD1 (6 bases). From germline, CDR1 is SGHTA and CDR2 FQGNSA. Trimming cost V 5 bases and J 4 bases, with 12 bases left between them. This CDR3 spans 13 amino acids. CDR3 sequence reads: CASSTGTLYEQYF. The CDR3, as DNA: TGTGCCAGCAGCACCGGGACATTGTACGAGCAGTACTTC.